A single sample is the source of the 16 T cell receptor beta chains below, sequenced in a study of cytomegalovirus exposure and HLA in healthy donors. The PCR used 60 Vbeta and 13 Jbeta primers. Using immunoSEQ multiplex PCR, the repertoire was profiled, and TCRdb retains in-frame clones only, with some absent. The data show under 150,000 clones, 78% seen once. The sample comprised PBMCs. Source of these receptors: a woman between 40 and 50 years old in good health and CMV-seropositive.

This clone appeared once. The CDR3 bases are TGTGCCAGCAGTCGACACTTGCAAGAGACCCAGTACTTC. Encoded protein: CASSRHLQETQYF. J is TRBJ2-5 and V is TRBV6-1; no reliable D call. The V end lost 5 bases, the J end lost 2 bases, and 9 bases lay between the germline ends. CDR1 and CDR2 from the germline V gene are MNHNS and SASEGT. The CDR3 runs to 13 residues.

The CDR3 DNA sequence: TGTGCCAGCAGGAAGGAGAATAGCAATCAGCCCCAGCATTTT. This gives the protein CASRKENSNQPQHF. The V call is TRBV2, the J call TRBJ1-5; D call uncertain. Looked up from germline, CDR1 is SNHLY and CDR2 is FYNNEI. There are 14 residues in the CDR3. Trimming removed 6 bases from V and 0 bases from J, with 9 bases in between.

The chain joins TRBV6-5 to TRBJ2-7; D possibly corresponds to TRBD1 (5 bases). Between the trimmed V and J ends, which lost 6 bases and 12 bases, there was a span of 21 bases. Germline values: CDR1 MNHEY, CDR2 SVGAGI. The CDR3 is 13 residues long. The chain's CDR3 is CASSPRPDSPPYF. CDR3 sequence (DNA): TGTGCCAGCAGCCCCCGCCCTGACAGTCCTCCGTACTTC.

The V call is TRBV5-5, the J call TRBJ2-2; TRBD1 aligns across 11 bases. The CDR3 consists of 16 residues. The V gene end was trimmed by 6 bases and the J gene end by 4 bases; junction bases not matched to a gene: 8. Germline CDR1 and CDR2: SGHKS and YYEKEE (reference sequence). The CDR3, as DNA: TGTGCCAGCACCTCATGGGACAGGGGGAGCACCGGGGAGCTGTTTTTT. Protein: CASTSWDRGSTGELFF.

J is TRBJ2-3 and V is TRBV9; a weak D match, TRBD2 (6 bases). CDR3 length equals 15 residues. Trimming took 0 bases from V and 2 from J, leaving 10 bases between them. Germline CDR1 reads SGDLS; CDR2 reads YYNGEE. This CDR3 is CASSVGGLPTDTQYF. The CDR3 nucleotides read TGTGCCAGCAGCGTAGGGGGACTGCCCACAGATACGCAGTATTTT. Combining the CDR3 with reference TRBV9 and TRBJ2-3 gives the whole variable domain DSGVTQTPKHLITATGQRVTLRCSPRSGDLSVYWYQQSLDQGLQFLIQYYNGEERAKGNILERFSAQQFPDLHSELNLSSLELGDSALYFCASSVGGLPTDTQYFGPGTRLTVL.

On this clone: Other DNA sequences of this sample code for an identical CDR3. V gene TRBV7-9 combines with J gene TRBJ2-5; 12 bases fit TRBD2. Germline V CDR1 and CDR2: SEHNR, FQNEAQ (reference sequence). The CDR3 covers 15 residues. The V segment lost 1 base and the J segment 5 bases; nucleotides outside the gene matches: 2. This CDR3 is CASSLVGTSGETQYF. The CDR3 nucleotides read TGTGCCAGCAGCTTAGTTGGGACTAGCGGGGAGACCCAGTACTTC.

The rearrangement joins TRBV5-1 to TRBJ2-3, with TRBD2 matching over 7 bases. V shed 4 bases, J shed 5 bases, and the junction held 16 bases outside the gene matches. The CDR3 extends over 17 amino acids. Germline V gene data show CDR1 as SGHRS and CDR2 as YFSETQ. This CDR3 reads CASSLASGPRAGDTQYF. The DNA for the CDR3 is TGCGCCAGCAGCCTAGCTAGCGGACCCAGGGCGGGAGATACGCAGTATTTT.

The rearrangement joins TRBV13 to TRBJ2-6; D ambiguous. With 4 bases removed from V and 2 bases from J, the gap between germline ends came to 3 bases. The CDR3 totals 13 residues. Germline CDR1 PRHDT, CDR2 FYEKMQ (reference sequence). The CDR3 sequence is CASSSAGANVLTF. CDR3 DNA: TGTGCCAGCAGCTCCGCTGGGGCCAACGTCCTGACTTTC.

The rearrangement joins TRBV6-6 to TRBJ2-4, with 10 bases fitting TRBD1. Germline V gene sequence: CDR1 MNHNY, CDR2 SVGAGI (reference sequence). This CDR3 is built from 16 residues. The V segment lost 8 bases and the J segment 1 base; nucleotides outside the gene matches: 8. CDR3 in amino acids: CASGTGVWGAKNIQYF. As DNA, the CDR3 is TGTGCCAGCGGGACAGGGGTCTGGGGGGCCAAAAACATTCAGTACTTC.

The chain links TRBV29-1 to TRBJ2-3, with D maybe TRBD2 (6 bases). Trimming pared 6 bases from V and 4 bases from J, leaving 23 bases between. Germline lookup yields CDR1 SQVTM and CDR2 ANQGSEA. The CDR3 runs 16 residues. CDR3 region: CSVKGGTGLGADTQYF. The CDR3 region has the DNA TGCAGCGTGAAAGGCGGGACGGGGCTAGGGGCAGATACGCAGTATTTT.

This clone occurred a few times. The junction differs from germline at one of its ends, possibly a read error. The rearrangement links TRBV7-7 to TRBJ2-5; 8 bases match TRBD1. The germline gives CDR1 SSHAT, CDR2 FNYEAQ (reference sequence). The CDR3 runs 13 residues. CDR3: CASSLGQGETQYF. CDR3 in DNA: TGTGCTAGCAGCTTAGGACAGGGTGAGACCCAGTACTTC.

The chain combines TRBV28 with TRBJ1-2; TRBD1 matches 8 bases. CDR3 length equals 14 residues. Per germline, CDR1 MDHEN and CDR2 SYDVKM. The trim removed 4 bases at V and 4 bases at J, leaving 5 bases unmatched. The CDR3 protein is CASSSGQGGYGYTF. The CDR3 region has the DNA TGTGCCAGCAGTTCCGGACAGGGTGGCTATGGCTACACCTTC.

The chain joins TRBV5-1 to TRBJ2-7, with 7 bases matching TRBD2. Trimming removed 1 base from V and 7 bases from J; junction bases left unmatched: 8. Germline V gene lookup returns CDR1 SGHRS and CDR2 YFSETQ. This CDR3 is built from 14 residues. This CDR3 is CASSLRLAEGEQYF. The CDR3 DNA is TGCGCCAGCAGCTTGAGGCTAGCGGAAGGGGAGCAGTACTTC.

The chain has TRBV11-3 and TRBJ2-7; TRBD1 matches at 7 bases. After removal of 7 bases from V and 0 bases from J, the junction contained 6 bases not matched to a gene. Germline CDR1 and CDR2: SGHNT and YENEEA. CDR3 length: 14 amino acids. The CDR3 bases are TGTGCCAGCACCCTGACAGGGCCCTCCTACGAGCAGTACTTC. Protein sequence: CASTLTGPSYEQYF.

The V and J genes are TRBV7-9 and TRBJ2-5; D unclear. CDR3 length: 11 amino acids. Germline CDR1 and CDR2: SEHNR and FQNEAQ (reference sequence). V gave up 6 bases and J gave up 0 bases, with 2 bases separating them. CDR3 protein: CASSNQETQYF. CDR3 DNA sequence: TGTGCCAGCAGTAACCAAGAGACCCAGTACTTC.

This clone turned up a few times. The V gene is TRBV5-1, the J gene TRBJ1-1, with D perhaps matching TRBD1 (6 bases). Germline CDR1 SGHRS, CDR2 YFSETQ. V lost 4 bases, J lost 1 base, and 14 bases lay in between. This CDR3 is 15 amino acids long. CDR3 in amino acids: CASSLGTRQNTEAFF. The CDR3 nucleotides read TGCGCCAGCAGCCTCGGGACACGTCAGAACACTGAAGCTTTCTTT.